The entry below gives a single T cell receptor beta chain sequence along with its context. Its antigen specificity is not known. No much larger clone is present one base from it, and per-base qualities are unavailable. The immunoSEQ Assay, a bias-controlled multiplex PCR, was used to amplify TCRbeta CDR3 regions from genomic DNA. From the authors' description of their analysis: The number of nucleated cells in each sample was estimated from the amplification of reference gene primers within the assay. To quantify the absolute abundance of each unique TCRbeta CDR3 rearrangement, sequence reads were collapsed and filtered. For each sample, productive Simpson clonality was calculated as the square root of Simpson's diversity index across productive rearrangements. This immuneACCESS table, as held by TCRdb, lists in-frame sequences with V and J called but not all clones. Of the missing ones, under half trace to an unresolved V gene in checked studies; the others have no known cause. V and J calls and clone size are copied from that table; D and trimming were computed from the DNA. Present in this sample are about 36,000 clones, over 80% of which were seen just once. In total, the top ten clones hold roughly an eighth of the sample.

The collaborating institutions used their own protocols to collect whole blood in K2EDTA tubes. For TCRbeta analysis, collaborator samples were shipped as frozen whole blood, as isolated PBMCs, or as DNA extracted from either sample type. This record comes from a study of blood T cell repertoires in COVID-19 (dated by TCRdb to about 2020). Concerning the study at large: The collaborator samples originated in the United States, Italy and Spain and spanned the acute and convalescent phases of COVID-19. HLA class I and class II types, where available, came from metadata supplied by the sample provider rather than from assay-based typing. Samples came from the ongoing ImmuneRACE study (first 160 participants) plus 1,254 subjects from 6 global collaborators. A freely available public database, intended as a resource for researchers studying the immune response to SARS-CoV-2, is where the repertoires were released. The material from the prospective study consisted of cDNA or gDNA derived from T cells, B-cell-depleted T cells, or PBMCs. The sample metadata nearly always contained a de-identified subject ID, COVID-19 status, age in years and sex. Subjects who had been exposed to COVID-19, were actively infected with it, or had recovered from it provided the deeply sampled blood TCRbeta repertoires that made up the dataset.

Taken from the germline V gene, the CDR1 and CDR2 loops are SNHLY and FYNNEI. V was cut back by 7 bases and J by 6 bases, leaving a gap of 15 bases between them. The CDR3, from cysteine to phenylalanine, totals 13 residues. Only CDR3 DNA is held: 39 bases, read in frame from base 1. On the study overall, not on this receptor specifically: Clinical and demographic metadata were provided uncurated, with the amount varying by source and participant.

This receptor chain uses TRBV2 and TRBJ1-1; the best D guess is TRBD1, with 6 bases matching. This receptor was identified in a human donor in a cohort sampled during active COVID-19. Sequences were obtained from peripheral blood. The base sequence is TGTGCCAGCATTTTACAGGGCGACCCTGAAGCTTTCTTT. The encoded protein is CASILQGDPEAFF.